These 25 T cell receptor beta chains were all obtained from the same sample, sequenced in a study of shared clonotypes between healthy human individuals. The naive CD8 fraction comprised CD45RO-negative cells positively selected for CCR7 and excluded terminally differentiated effector memory CD45RA+ cells. Profiling relied on immunoSEQ multiplex PCR, and the TCRdb table lists in-frame clones only, not all of them. The sample contains some 2.1 million clones, 80% to 95% of which appear only once. The sample taken for sequencing was naive CD8+ T cells from PBMCs. Receptor source: a man between 18 and 29 years old in good health. Some clones in this sample may be carry-over from other donors' samples.

The chain uses TRBV7-9 and TRBJ2-7; D assignment may be TRBD1 or TRBD2 (5 bases each). This CDR3 has 13 residues. V was clipped by 5 bases and J by 2 bases, with 10 bases between them. The V gene's germline CDR1 is SEHNR and CDR2 FQNEAQ (reference sequence). CDR3 DNA: TGTGCCAGCAGCATTAGGGACCCCTACGAGCAGTACTTC. Amino acids: CASSIRDPYEQYF.

V gene TRBV2 combines with J gene TRBJ2-1, with 9 bases lining up with TRBD2. The CDR3 has 14 residues. J was trimmed by 6 bases and V by 4 bases; bases with no gene match: 4. Germline values: CDR1 SNHLY, CDR2 FYNNEI. The CDR3 nucleotides are TGTGCCAGCAGTGGGGGACTAGCATTCAATGAGCAGTTCTTC. This translates into CASSGGLAFNEQFF.

This chain uses TRBV19 with TRBJ2-1; TRBD2 agrees at 14 bases. The CDR3 has 16 residues. The trim removed 5 bases at V and 9 bases at J, leaving 9 bases unmatched. The V gene's germline CDR1 is LNHDA and CDR2 SQIVND (reference sequence). The DNA of the CDR3 is TGTGCCAGTAGTCGACTAGCGGGAGGGCCGGTGGGTGAGCAGTTCTTC. Translated, it gives CASSRLAGGPVGEQFF.

The chain carries TRBV9 and TRBJ2-1, with a tentative D call TRBD1 (6 bases). From germline, CDR1 is SGDLS and CDR2 YYNGEE. This CDR3 is built from 16 residues. Deletions cut 3 bases from V and 8 bases from J, with 21 bases between. As DNA, the CDR3 is TGTGCCAGCAGCGCGGGACCAGGGGCCCCCGGGCATGAGCAGTTCTTC. Translated, it gives CASSAGPGAPGHEQFF.

The chain couples TRBV27 to TRBJ1-1; a weak D match, TRBD1 (6 bases). Germline CDR1 is MNHEY and CDR2 is SMNVEV (reference sequence). The CDR3 extends over 14 amino acids. V lost 2 bases to trimming and J lost 4 bases, with 11 bases between them. CDR3 in amino acids: CASSLGGQVTEAFF. The CDR3 nucleotides read TGTGCCAGCAGTTTAGGGGGGCAGGTCACTGAAGCTTTCTTT.

V usage is TRBV7-8 and J usage is TRBJ2-7, with 9 bases matching TRBD1. The trim removed 5 bases at V and 4 bases at J, leaving 9 bases unmatched. This CDR3 has 15 residues. The germline gives CDR1 SGHVS, CDR2 FQNEAQ. CDR3 bases: TGTGCCAGCAGCAGGGGACAGGGTTGGGCTTACGAGCAGTACTTC. Residues: CASSRGQGWAYEQYF.

The V call is TRBV12-5, the J call TRBJ1-1, with a possible D match to TRBD1 (6 bases). The germline V gene encodes CDR1 LGHNT and CDR2 FRNRAP. The V end lost 1 base, the J end lost 0 bases, and 21 bases lay between the germline ends. The CDR3 sequence is 19 residues long. DNA of the CDR3: TGTGCTAGTGGTTTGGGACCACCAGGGACAAGTAATATGAACACTGAAGCTTTCTTT. It encodes CASGLGPPGTSNMNTEAFF.

This clone was seen more than once but under ten times. The V gene is TRBV27, the J gene TRBJ2-7, with D possibly matching TRBD2 (6 bases). Germline CDR1 is MNHEY and CDR2 is SMNVEV (reference sequence). Deletions cut 6 bases from V and 3 bases from J, with 12 bases between. The CDR3 has 13 amino acids. The CDR3 loop is CASSMGGVYEQYF. DNA of the CDR3: TGTGCCAGCAGCATGGGGGGAGTCTACGAGCAGTACTTC.

The chain links TRBV7-9 to TRBJ2-7, with D possibly TRBD2 on 7 matching bases. Trimming took off 6 bases at V and 2 bases at J, with 14 bases between the two ends. Looked up from germline, CDR1 is SEHNR and CDR2 is FQNEAQ (reference sequence). The CDR3 is 14 residues long. Written as DNA, the CDR3 is TGTGCCAGCAGGGGGGGGCAGATCCCCTACGAGCAGTACTTC. This sequence encodes CASRGGQIPYEQYF.

The V call is TRBV5-1, the J call TRBJ2-5, with TRBD1 matching over 8 bases. Germline V gene data show CDR1 as SGHRS and CDR2 as YFSETQ. This CDR3 is built from 15 residues. The ends lost 3 bases at V and 1 base at J; junction bases unmatched: 5. Here the CDR3 reads CASSWLGTGQETQYF. The DNA of the CDR3 is TGCGCCAGCAGCTGGCTCGGGACAGGCCAAGAGACCCAGTACTTC.

The chain carries TRBV11-3 and TRBJ2-1; D remains ambiguous. V lost 4 bases and J 5 bases, leaving 3 bases between the germline ends. This CDR3 has 11 residues. Germline values: CDR1 SGHNT, CDR2 YENEEA. CDR3 DNA sequence: TGTGCCAGCAGCTCGAACAATGAGCAGTTCTTC. Translation gives CASSSNNEQFF.

About this clone itself: The same CDR3 also results from other DNA sequences found in this sample. The chain uses TRBV27 and TRBJ2-7; 10 bases agree with TRBD2. This CDR3 is 16 amino acids long. The V and J ends lost 2 bases and 4 bases, in that order; junction bases with no gene match: 8. Germline CDR1 MNHEY, CDR2 SMNVEV (reference sequence). In nucleotides, the CDR3 is TGTGCCAGCAGTTTAATTCGGACTAGCGGCCTATACGAGCAGTACTTC. Translation: CASSLIRTSGLYEQYF.

V is TRBV7-8 and J is TRBJ2-7; D may match TRBD1 or TRBD2 (8 bases each). CDR1 and CDR2 (germline): SGHVS, FQNEAQ. The V end was cut by 5 bases, the J end by 2 bases, with 19 bases between. CDR3 length equals 16 residues. The chain's CDR3 is CASSILAGQATYEQYF. CDR3 nucleotide sequence: TGTGCCAGCAGCATATTAGCGGGACAGGCTACCTACGAGCAGTACTTC.

This chain uses TRBV5-8 with TRBJ2-7, with D possibly TRBD1 on 6 matching bases. Germline CDR1 and CDR2: SGHTS and YDEGEE. CDR3 length equals 14 residues. Deletions cut 0 bases from V and 4 bases from J, with 11 bases between. The CDR3 DNA follows: TGTGCCAGCAGCTTGGGAACAGGGCCATACGAGCAGTACTTC. Translated, it gives CASSLGTGPYEQYF.

The chain recombines TRBV7-5 with TRBJ1-5; whether TRBD1, the table's D call, matches the DNA was not checked. TRBV7-5 is termed a pseudogene. The CDR3 is 16 residues long. This CDR3 is CVRSLARYRPNQPQHF. The CDR3 DNA reads TGTGTCAGAAGCTTAGCGCGCTACAGGCCGAATCAGCCCCAGCATTTT.

The J gene is TRBJ2-1, the V gene TRBV7-3; D possibly corresponds to TRBD2 (6 bases). CDR1 and CDR2 from the germline V gene are SGHTA and FQGTGA. Trimming took off 5 bases at V and 6 bases at J, with 14 bases between the two ends. This CDR3 has 14 residues. The CDR3 loop reads CASSHRGFGNEQFF. DNA for the CDR3: TGTGCCAGCAGCCACCGGGGGTTTGGCAATGAGCAGTTCTTC.

The chain joins TRBV7-9 to TRBJ1-2; 7 positions agree with TRBD1. With V trimmed by 5 bases and J by 5 bases, 5 bases remained unmatched. CDR1 is SEHNR and CDR2 is FQNEAQ in the germline V gene (reference sequence). The CDR3 is 13 amino acids. The CDR3 here is CASSPIRGYGYTF. The CDR3 nucleotides are TGTGCCAGCAGCCCAATCAGGGGGTATGGCTACACCTTC. Supplemented by reference TRBV7-9 and TRBJ1-2, the full variable domain reads DTGVSQNPRHKITKRGQNVTFRCDPISEHNRLYWYRQTLGQGPEFLTYFQNEAQLEKSRLLSDRFSAERPKGSFSTLEIQRTEQGDSAMYLCASSPIRGYGYTFGSGTRLTVV.

The chain carries TRBV7-2 and TRBJ2-1; D is tentatively TRBD1 or TRBD2 (6 bases each). The germline CDR1 and CDR2 sequences are SGHTA and FQGNSA. The V and J ends lost 10 bases and 0 bases respectively, with 13 bases between them. This CDR3 is built from 14 residues. The CDR3 is CAKEGESSYNEQFF. The CDR3 DNA is TGTGCCAAGGAGGGGGAGAGCTCCTACAATGAGCAGTTCTTC.

The chain employs TRBV10-2 and TRBJ2-7; D not resolved. The germline CDR1 and CDR2 sequences are WSHSY and SAAADI. V lost 0 bases to trimming and J lost 4 bases, with 13 bases between them. The CDR3 extends over 15 amino acids. CDR3 DNA: TGCGCCAGCAGTGAGTCGAGCACGTCTTTTTACGAGCAGTACTTC. Protein product: CASSESSTSFYEQYF.

The chain uses TRBV7-9 and TRBJ2-2; the D gene is possibly TRBD2 (5 bases). Trimming removed 8 bases from V and 8 bases from J, with 6 bases in between. The CDR3 runs 10 residues. Germline CDR1 SEHNR, CDR2 FQNEAQ (reference sequence). Here the CDR3 DNA reads TGTGCCAGCTCGGGGGGGGAGCTGTTTTTT. Translated, it gives CASSGGELFF.

V gene TRBV10-3 combines with J gene TRBJ2-3, with D unclear. V lost 2 bases and J lost 5, with 11 bases in between. The CDR3 is made up of 14 amino acids. CDR1 and CDR2 (germline): ENHRY, SYGVKD. The CDR3 coding sequence is TGTGCCATCAGTGAGGGGCCAGCCGGAGATACGCAGTATTTT. It translates to CAISEGPAGDTQYF.

CDR3 sequence: CASSLYPGRGEQYF. The CDR3 DNA sequence: TGCGCCAGCAGCTTGTACCCGGGGAGAGGGGAGCAGTACTTC. The chain recombines TRBV5-1 with TRBJ2-7; possible D gene TRBD2, 5 bases. Trimming pared 1 base from V and 7 bases from J, leaving 15 bases between. The CDR3 is 14 amino acids. CDR1 is SGHRS, CDR2 YFSETQ, per germline.

In the case of this clone: It is likely a read error, because the conserved phenylalanine at the end of the CDR3 is missing. No DNA is shown, since the ends of the CDR3 on it are uncertain; the CDR3 is the one TCRdb lists. This chain links TRBV20-1 with TRBJ2-3; the table calls TRBD2, which could not be checked here. The CDR3 length equals 11 residues, ends included. Per germline, CDR1 DFQATT and CDR2 SNEGSKA (reference sequence). CDR3 sequence reads: CSAYIPWGGTL.

This sequence joins TRBV6-5 and TRBJ2-7; 9 bases are a match to TRBD2. The germline V gene has CDR1 MNHEY and CDR2 SVGAGI. The V segment lost 5 bases and the J segment 4 bases; nucleotides outside the gene matches: 6. The CDR3 runs to 14 residues. The CDR3 DNA reads as TGTGCCAGCAGTGACAAGACTAGCGGATACGAGCAGTACTTC. As protein: CASSDKTSGYEQYF.

CDR3: CASSFSDSKPNEKLFF. CDR3 sequence (DNA): TGTGCCAGCAGCTTTTCGGACAGCAAACCTAATGAAAAACTGTTTTTT. The rearrangement uses TRBV5-8 and TRBJ1-4; D is perhaps TRBD1 (6 bases). The length of the CDR3 is 16 residues. Per germline, CDR1 SGHTS and CDR2 YDEGEE. V lost 2 bases to trimming and J lost 3 bases, with 14 bases between them.